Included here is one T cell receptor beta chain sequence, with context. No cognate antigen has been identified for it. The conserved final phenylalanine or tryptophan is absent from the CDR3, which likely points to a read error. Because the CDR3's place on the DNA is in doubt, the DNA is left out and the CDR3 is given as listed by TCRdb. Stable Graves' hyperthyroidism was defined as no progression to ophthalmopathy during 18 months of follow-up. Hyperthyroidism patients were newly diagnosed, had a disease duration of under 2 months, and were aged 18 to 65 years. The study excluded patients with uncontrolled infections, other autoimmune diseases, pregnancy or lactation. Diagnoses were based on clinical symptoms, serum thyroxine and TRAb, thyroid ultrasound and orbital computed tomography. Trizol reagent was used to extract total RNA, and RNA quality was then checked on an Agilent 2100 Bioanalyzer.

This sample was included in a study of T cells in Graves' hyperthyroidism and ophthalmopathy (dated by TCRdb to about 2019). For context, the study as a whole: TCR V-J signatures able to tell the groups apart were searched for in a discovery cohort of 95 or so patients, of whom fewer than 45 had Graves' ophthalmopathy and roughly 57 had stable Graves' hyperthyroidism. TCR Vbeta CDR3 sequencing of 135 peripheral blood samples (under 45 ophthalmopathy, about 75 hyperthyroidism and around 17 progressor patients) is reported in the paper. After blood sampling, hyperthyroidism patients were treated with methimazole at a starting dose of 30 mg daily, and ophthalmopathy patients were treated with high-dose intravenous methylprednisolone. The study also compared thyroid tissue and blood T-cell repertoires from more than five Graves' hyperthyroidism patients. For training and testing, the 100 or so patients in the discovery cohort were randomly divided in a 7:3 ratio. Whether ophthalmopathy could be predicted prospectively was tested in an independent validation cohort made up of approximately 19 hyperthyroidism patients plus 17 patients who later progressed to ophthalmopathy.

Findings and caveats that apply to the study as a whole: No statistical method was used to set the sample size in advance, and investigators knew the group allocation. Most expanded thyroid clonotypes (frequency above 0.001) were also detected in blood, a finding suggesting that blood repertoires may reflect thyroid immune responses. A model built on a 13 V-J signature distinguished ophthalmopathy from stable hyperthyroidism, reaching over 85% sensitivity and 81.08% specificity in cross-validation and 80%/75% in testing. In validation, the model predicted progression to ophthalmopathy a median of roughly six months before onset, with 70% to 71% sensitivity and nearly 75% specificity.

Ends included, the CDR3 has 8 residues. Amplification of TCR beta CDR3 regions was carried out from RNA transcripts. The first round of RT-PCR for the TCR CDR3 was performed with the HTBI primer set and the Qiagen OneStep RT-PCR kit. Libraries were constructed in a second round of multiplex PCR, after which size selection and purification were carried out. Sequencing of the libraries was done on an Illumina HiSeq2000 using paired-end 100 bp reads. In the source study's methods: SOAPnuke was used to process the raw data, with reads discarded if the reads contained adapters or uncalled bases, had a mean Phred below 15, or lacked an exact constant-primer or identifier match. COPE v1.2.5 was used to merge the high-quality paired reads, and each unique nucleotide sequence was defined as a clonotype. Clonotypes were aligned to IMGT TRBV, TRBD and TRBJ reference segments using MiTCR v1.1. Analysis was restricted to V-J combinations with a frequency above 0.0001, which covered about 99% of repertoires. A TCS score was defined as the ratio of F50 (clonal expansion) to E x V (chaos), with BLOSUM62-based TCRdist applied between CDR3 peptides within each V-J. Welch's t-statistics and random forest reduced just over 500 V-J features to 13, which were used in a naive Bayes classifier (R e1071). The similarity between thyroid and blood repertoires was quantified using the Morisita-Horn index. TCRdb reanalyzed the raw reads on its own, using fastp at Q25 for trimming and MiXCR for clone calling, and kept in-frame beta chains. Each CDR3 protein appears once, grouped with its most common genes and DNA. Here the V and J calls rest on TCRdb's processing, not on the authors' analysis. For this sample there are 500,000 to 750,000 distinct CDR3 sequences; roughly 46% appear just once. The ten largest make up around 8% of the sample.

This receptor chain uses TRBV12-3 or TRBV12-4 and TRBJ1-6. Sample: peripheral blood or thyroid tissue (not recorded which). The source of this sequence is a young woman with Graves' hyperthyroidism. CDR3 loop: CASSFPTS.